These 26 T cell receptor beta chains were all obtained from the same sample, sequenced in a study of T cells after yellow fever vaccination. TCRdb re-derived calls from the 5' RACE reads in MiXCR, one entry per CDR3 protein. The profile shows 250,000 to 300,000 distinct CDR3 sequences, 5.2% of them singletons. Here the sequenced sample was CD4+ T cells sorted from PBMCs, taken on the day of the yellow fever booster vaccination. These receptor sequences come from a man aged 18 to 29 who received the YFV17D yellow fever vaccine.

This clonotype was detected a few times. The chain employs TRBV18 and TRBJ1-6; tentatively, D is TRBD1 (5 bases). This CDR3 has 16 amino acids. V lost 0 bases and J 7 bases, leaving 13 bases between the germline ends. CDR1 is KGHSH and CDR2 is LQKENI in the germline V gene. CDR3 protein: CASSPPWGRHNSPLHF. In nucleotides, the CDR3 is TGTGCCAGCTCACCACCGTGGGGCAGACACAATTCACCCCTCCACTTT.

This clonotype was recorded at least ten times. V gene TRBV4-2 combines with J gene TRBJ2-3; D is undetermined. This CDR3 has 17 residues. Germline V lookup: CDR1 LGHNA, CDR2 YNFKEQ. The ends were cut back, 1 base at V and 6 bases at J, with 20 bases in the middle. As DNA, the CDR3 is TGTGCCAGCAGCCAAGTCGCACTTGCGTCACCTTCCGATACGCAGTATTTT. This gives the protein CASSQVALASPSDTQYF.

CDR3 residues: CASSLASAGGYTF. The DNA for the CDR3 is TGTGCCAGCAGCTTAGCGTCAGCTGGAGGCTACACCTTC. The chain links TRBV7-2 to TRBJ1-2; D call uncertain. CDR1 SGHTA and CDR2 FQGNSA come from the germline V gene. The CDR3 contains 13 residues. V lost 0 bases to trimming and J lost 8 bases, with 10 bases between them.

The V gene is TRBV6-5, the J gene TRBJ1-6; 7 nucleotides align to TRBD1. The CDR3 has 15 amino acids. V trimming: 2 bases; J trimming: 7 bases; junction bases outside the gene matches: 5. Per the germline V gene, CDR1 is MNHEY and CDR2 is SVGAGI. CDR3 residues: CASSYTTGTNSPLHF. The CDR3 DNA is TGTGCCAGCAGTTACACGACAGGGACCAATTCACCCCTCCACTTT.

This clonotype was seen a handful of times. The V and J genes are TRBV23-1 and TRBJ1-1, with D maybe TRBD1 (5 bases). TRBV23-1 is noted as an ORF with a role that remains uncertain. V lost 8 bases and J 5 bases, leaving 9 bases between the germline ends. This CDR3 is built from 11 residues. CDR3 sequence (DNA): TGCGCCAGCCCGAGGGGTACTGAAGCTTTCTTT. Residues: CASPRGTEAFF.

This clonotype was found many times. The chain is built from TRBV7-9 and TRBJ2-5, with D perhaps TRBD2 (5 bases). CDR1 is SEHNR and CDR2 is FQNEAQ in the germline V gene (reference sequence). The CDR3 is 13 residues long. V shed 7 bases and J shed 5 bases, with 14 bases lying between them. The CDR3 nucleotides are TGTGCCAGCACCTCCGCCGGCGGGGAGACCCAGTACTTC. Protein: CASTSAGGETQYF.

This clonotype was counted ten times or more. V and J are TRBV19 and TRBJ2-2, with D possibly TRBD2 on 6 matching bases. The germline CDR1 and CDR2 sequences are LNHDA and SQIVND (reference sequence). Between the trimmed V and J ends, which lost 1 base and 5 bases, there was a span of 11 bases. This CDR3 spans 15 amino acids. CDR3: CASSIADGGTGELFF. CDR3 sequence (DNA): TGTGCCAGTAGTATAGCCGACGGGGGTACCGGGGAGCTGTTTTTT.

This clonotype has at least ten counts. The chain has TRBV27 and TRBJ1-1; D is unclear. Germline CDR1 reads MNHEY; CDR2 reads SMNVEV (reference sequence). There are 12 residues in the CDR3. V dropped 10 bases and J dropped 0 bases, with 9 bases sitting between them. The CDR3 loop is CATRDMNTEAFF. CDR3 DNA sequence: TGTGCCACGCGGGATATGAACACTGAAGCTTTCTTT.

This clonotype occurred a few times. V is TRBV2 and J is TRBJ2-3; no firm D call. This CDR3 contains 13 residues. Germline-derived CDR1 and CDR2 are SNHLY and FYNNEI. V was pared by 6 bases and J by 4 bases, with 11 bases between. In DNA, the CDR3 is TGTGCCAGCAGGGAGAGCTGGGCAGATACGCAGTATTTT. Translated: CASRESWADTQYF.

This clonotype has at least ten counts. V gene TRBV4-2 combines with J gene TRBJ1-2, with D hard to call. Per the germline V gene, CDR1 is LGHNA and CDR2 is YNFKEQ. V dropped 0 bases and J dropped 5 bases, with 7 bases sitting between them. The CDR3 runs to 13 residues. CDR3 region: CASSQDFSYGYTF. CDR3 bases: TGTGCCAGCAGCCAAGATTTTTCTTATGGCTACACCTTC.

This clonotype was counted at least ten times. This chain connects TRBV7-3 to TRBJ2-3; no clear D gene. Germline V lookup: CDR1 SGHTA, CDR2 FQGTGA. The V gene lost 1 base and the J gene lost 1 base, with 12 bases spanning the gap. This CDR3 region has 16 residues. The CDR3 coding sequence is TGTGCCAGCAGCTTAAGTATCCACTCCCGCACAGATACGCAGTATTTT. Its protein product is CASSLSIHSRTDTQYF.

Only a few counts were recorded for this clonotype. The chain joins TRBV5-1 to TRBJ2-1; 9 bases are shared with TRBD1. The ends lost 4 bases at V and 6 bases at J; junction bases unmatched: 5. This CDR3 has 14 residues. Germline CDR1 SGHRS, CDR2 YFSETQ. In DNA form, the CDR3 reads TGCGCCAGCAGCCCGGGACAGGGTTTCAATGAGCAGTTCTTC. Amino acids: CASSPGQGFNEQFF.

There are a few counts of this clonotype. The V call is TRBV5-5, the J call TRBJ1-4; TRBD1 matches 7 bases. This CDR3 is built from 15 residues. Germline loops: CDR1 SGHKS, CDR2 YYEKEE (reference sequence). V lost 4 bases and J lost 4; bases outside the gene matches: 7. This CDR3 is CASSTGTAFNEKLFF. The CDR3 nucleotides read TGTGCCAGCAGCACGGGGACAGCCTTTAATGAAAAACTGTTTTTT.

This clonotype was observed a handful of times. The chain links TRBV29-1 to TRBJ2-7; 10 positions match TRBD1. This CDR3 contains 13 residues. V lost 7 bases to trimming and J lost 3 bases; unmatched junction nucleotides: 6. CDR1 SQVTM and CDR2 ANQGSEA come from the germline V gene. CDR3 bases: TGCAGCGCCCGACAGGGGGCTAACTACGAGCAGTACTTC. Its translation is CSARQGANYEQYF.

This clonotype came up many times. The chain recombines TRBV7-8 with TRBJ1-6; 8 positions agree with TRBD1. The V gene end was trimmed by 6 bases and the J gene end by 7 bases; junction bases not matched to a gene: 5. Germline V CDR1 and CDR2: SGHVS, FQNEAQ. CDR3 length: 14 amino acids. The CDR3 coding sequence is TGTGCCAGCAGGAGGACAGGGAACAATTCACCCCTCCACTTT. The encoded protein is CASRRTGNNSPLHF.

The chain uses TRBV9 and TRBJ1-6; 7 bases map to TRBD1. Trimming removed 4 bases from V and 3 bases from J; junction bases left unmatched: 4. CDR1 is SGDLS and CDR2 is YYNGEE in the germline V gene. The CDR3 loop spans 15 amino acids. For the CDR3, the DNA is TGTGCCAGCAGCAGCGGACAGGTCTATAATTCACCCCTCCACTTT. It is translated as CASSSGQVYNSPLHF.

This clonotype was found a few times. The chain recombines TRBV4-3 with TRBJ1-5; D gene unclear. Trimming took off 0 bases at V and 7 bases at J, with 16 bases between the two ends. Germline V CDR1 and CDR2: LGHNA, YSLEER. The CDR3 totals 16 residues. In nucleotides, the CDR3 is TGCGCCAGCAGCCAAGATCTTCCAGGCTATGGCCAGCCCCAGCATTTT. Its translation: CASSQDLPGYGQPQHF.

This clonotype came up a few times. This chain links TRBV14 with TRBJ2-1; D is ambiguous. The CDR3 extends over 14 amino acids. V was trimmed by 1 base and J by 7 bases, leaving 11 bases between them. Germline V gene data show CDR1 as SGHDN and CDR2 as FVKESK. The CDR3 DNA follows: TGTGCCAGCAGCCAAGGCAATTGGCTGAATGAGCAGTTCTTC. This encodes CASSQGNWLNEQFF. Combining the CDR3 with reference TRBV14 and TRBJ2-1 gives the whole variable domain EAGVTQFPSHSVIEKGQTVTLRCDPISGHDNLYWYRRVMGKEIKFLLHFVKESKQDESGMPNNRFLAERTGGTYSTLKVQPAELEDSGVYFCASSQGNWLNEQFFGPGTRLTVL.

The table lists this clonotype with many counts. V and J are TRBV7-2 and TRBJ2-5; 9 nucleotides align to TRBD1. The CDR3 totals 13 residues. In germline, CDR1 is SGHTA, CDR2 FQGNSA. Trimming took 4 bases from V and 7 from J; bases not matched to a gene: 4. DNA for the CDR3: TGTGCCAGCAGCTCCGACAGGGGGGGGACCCAGTACTTC. As protein: CASSSDRGGTQYF.

This chain uses TRBV6-5 with TRBJ1-1; D remains unclear. Deletions cut 6 bases from V and 6 bases from J, with 14 bases between. This CDR3 has 13 amino acids. The germline V gene encodes CDR1 MNHEY and CDR2 SVGAGI. The CDR3 protein is CASREGPGPEAFF. The CDR3 bases are TGTGCCAGCAGAGAAGGGCCTGGCCCTGAAGCTTTCTTT.

This clonotype was recorded a few times. This chain uses TRBV30 with TRBJ1-1; D is possibly TRBD1 (5 bases). The CDR3 runs to 14 residues. In germline, CDR1 is GTSNPN, CDR2 SVGIG (reference sequence). Trimming cost V 3 bases and J 0 bases, with 11 bases left between them. The CDR3 DNA reads as TGTGCCTGGAGAGGGGAGACGATGAACACTGAAGCTTTCTTT. Its protein product is CAWRGETMNTEAFF.

This clonotype was observed at least ten times. This chain links TRBV18 with TRBJ2-4; unclear D gene. Germline V gives CDR1 KGHSH, CDR2 LQKENI. Trimming pared 1 base from V and 0 bases from J, leaving 16 bases between. This CDR3 has 18 amino acids. CDR3 coding DNA: TGTGCCAGCTCACCACTGGCGCCAGGAGCACTAGCCAAAAACATTCAGTACTTC. This gives the protein CASSPLAPGALAKNIQYF.

This clonotype was counted only a few times. The rearrangement links TRBV5-1 to TRBJ1-2; unclear D gene. V lost 2 bases and J lost 1, with 9 bases in between. The germline CDR1 and CDR2 sequences are SGHRS and YFSETQ. This CDR3 is 14 amino acids long. This CDR3 reads CASSFGSLNYGYTF. The CDR3 bases are TGCGCCAGCAGCTTTGGCAGCCTTAACTATGGCTACACCTTC.

This clonotype was counted at least ten times. This chain connects TRBV28 to TRBJ1-6; a possible D gene is TRBD1 (5 bases). The V gene's germline CDR1 is MDHEN and CDR2 SYDVKM. V lost 6 bases and J 14 bases, leaving 23 bases between the germline ends. The CDR3 has 15 residues. CDR3 residues: CASSLLGSGGTALHF. As DNA, the CDR3 is TGTGCCAGCAGCCTTTTGGGCTCCGGGGGGACGGCCCTCCACTTT.

CDR3 coding DNA: TGTGCCAGCAGCACGGATCCTTCCACAGATACGCAGTATTTT. Translating it yields CASSTDPSTDTQYF. The genes are TRBV9 and TRBJ2-3; D is unresolved. Deletions cut 4 bases from V and 2 bases from J, with 11 bases between. This CDR3 contains 14 residues. CDR1 is SGDLS and CDR2 is YYNGEE in the germline V gene.

The chain joins TRBV5-3 to TRBJ2-2; D possibly corresponds to TRBD1 (6 bases). TRBV5-3 is flagged as an ORF with uncertain function. This CDR3 has 19 amino acids. Trimming pared 0 bases from V and 3 bases from J, leaving 21 bases between. The CDR3 spells CARSLVSGTGPMDTGELFF. CDR3 nucleotide sequence: TGTGCCAGAAGCTTGGTATCGGGAACAGGGCCCATGGACACCGGGGAGCTGTTTTTT.